A selection of T cell receptor beta chains follows, all from one sample in a study of blood T cells in healthy people across ages. TCRdb reprocessed the 5' RACE reads via MiXCR and lists one record per CDR3 protein. The sample records about 800,000 distinct CDR3 sequences, 25% being singletons. The same specimen was also included in a second study, on T cells of mothers and their children.

The sequencing sample was made of blood. The receptors come from a boy younger than 18 in good health. The CDR3 runs from the conserved cysteine through the conserved F or W. D genes are given only for firm matches. Not every row has a clone size; where given, it reads once, few, many or a size class.

CDR3nt: TGCAGCGTTGTTGTAGGGGCGGGTAATGAAAAACTGTTTTTT; CDR3aa: CSVVVGAGNEKLFF; abundance: -; v_gene: TRBV29-1; d_gene: -; j_gene: TRBJ1-4
CDR3nt: TGTGCCAGTAGGGACAGACAGGGGCGCACTGAAGCTTTCTTT; CDR3aa: CASRDRQGRTEAFF; abundance: -; v_gene: TRBV19; d_gene: TRBD1; j_gene: TRBJ1-1
CDR3nt: TGTGCCAGCAGCGATTTAGACGGAAATGAAAAACTGTTTTTT; CDR3aa: CASSDLDGNEKLFF; abundance: few; v_gene: TRBV9; d_gene: -; j_gene: TRBJ1-4
CDR3nt: TGTGCCAGCAGTTTATCCCCGGTCTCCTACGAGCAGTACTTC; CDR3aa: CASSLSPVSYEQYF; abundance: -; v_gene: TRBV27; d_gene: -; j_gene: TRBJ2-7
CDR3nt: TGTGCCAGCAGCGTAGTGCCTACAATGAGTCCCGGGGGCTCCTACAATGAGCAGTTCTTC; CDR3aa: CASSVVPTMSPGGSYNEQFF; abundance: -; v_gene: TRBV9; d_gene: -; j_gene: TRBJ2-1
CDR3nt: TGTGCCAGCAGTTTTGGCCGGGGGGGCCGAGTTAAGGAGACCCAGTACTTC; CDR3aa: CASSFGRGGRVKETQYF; abundance: -; v_gene: TRBV12-3/TRBV12-4; d_gene: TRBD2; j_gene: TRBJ2-5
CDR3nt: TGCGCCAGCAGCTTTACAGGGGGCGCAGATACGCAGTATTTT; CDR3aa: CASSFTGGADTQYF; abundance: -; v_gene: TRBV5-1; d_gene: TRBD1; j_gene: TRBJ2-3
CDR3nt: TGTGCCAGCAGCGTAGGACTGGATCTTACCTCTGGGGCCAACGTCCTGACTTTC; CDR3aa: CASSVGLDLTSGANVLTF; abundance: -; v_gene: TRBV9; d_gene: -; j_gene: TRBJ2-6
CDR3nt: TGTGCCAGCAGCGGTCCACAGGGATATGGCTACACCTTC; CDR3aa: CASSGPQGYGYTF; abundance: -; v_gene: TRBV9; d_gene: -; j_gene: TRBJ1-2
CDR3nt: TGTGCCAGCAGGAGCCCTTACAGGCGCGAGCAGTACTTC; CDR3aa: CASRSPYRREQYF; abundance: -; v_gene: TRBV28; d_gene: -; j_gene: TRBJ2-7
CDR3nt: TGTGCCAGCAGTCAAAAACTGACAGCCATTAACTATGGCTACACCTTC; CDR3aa: CASSQKLTAINYGYTF; abundance: few; v_gene: TRBV12-3/TRBV12-4; d_gene: -; j_gene: TRBJ1-2
CDR3nt: TGTGCCAGCAGTTCCAATCTGAGCCCCTACGAGCAGTACTTC; CDR3aa: CASSSNLSPYEQYF; abundance: few; v_gene: TRBV6-2/TRBV6-3; d_gene: -; j_gene: TRBJ2-7
CDR3nt: TGTGCCACCAGCAGAGATTTAACAGGGGGCCGCGGCAATGAGCAGTTCTTC; CDR3aa: CATSRDLTGGRGNEQFF; abundance: many; v_gene: TRBV15; d_gene: TRBD1; j_gene: TRBJ2-1
CDR3nt: TGCAGCCTTGGGGGCTACGATACGCAGTATTTT; CDR3aa: CSLGGYDTQYF; abundance: -; v_gene: TRBV29-1; d_gene: -; j_gene: TRBJ2-3
CDR3nt: TGCGCCAGTCGGGACACGAACTATGGCTACACCTTC; CDR3aa: CASRDTNYGYTF; abundance: few; v_gene: TRBV5-1; d_gene: -; j_gene: TRBJ1-2
CDR3nt: TGCAGTGCTAGAGATAAGAGGACTAGCGGCAGGAGGGTCGAGACCCAGTACTTC; CDR3aa: CSARDKRTSGRRVETQYF; abundance: -; v_gene: TRBV20-1; d_gene: TRBD2; j_gene: TRBJ2-5
CDR3nt: TGCAGTGCTAGAGACGGGCGGGGGGGCACAGATACGCAGTATTTT; CDR3aa: CSARDGRGGTDTQYF; abundance: few; v_gene: TRBV20-1; d_gene: TRBD2; j_gene: TRBJ2-3
CDR3nt: TGCAGCGTTGCTAGCGGGAAGAACCCATACACAGATACGCAGTATTTT; CDR3aa: CSVASGKNPYTDTQYF; abundance: few; v_gene: TRBV29-1; d_gene: TRBD2; j_gene: TRBJ2-3